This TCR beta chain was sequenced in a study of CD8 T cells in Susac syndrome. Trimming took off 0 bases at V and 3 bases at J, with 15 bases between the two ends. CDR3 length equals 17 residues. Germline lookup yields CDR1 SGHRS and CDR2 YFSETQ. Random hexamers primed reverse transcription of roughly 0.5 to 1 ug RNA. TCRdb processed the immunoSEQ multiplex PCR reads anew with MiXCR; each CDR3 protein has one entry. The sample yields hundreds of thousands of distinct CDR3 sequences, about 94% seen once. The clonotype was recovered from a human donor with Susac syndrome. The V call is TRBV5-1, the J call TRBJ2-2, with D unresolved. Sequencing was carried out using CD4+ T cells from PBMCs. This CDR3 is CASSLGLSFPDTGELFF. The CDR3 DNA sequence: TGCGCCAGCAGCTTGGGCCTCTCATTCCCCGACACCGGGGAGCTGTTTTTT. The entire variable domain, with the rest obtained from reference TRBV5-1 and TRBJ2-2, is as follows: KAGVTQTPRYLIKTRGQQVTLSCSPISGHRSVSWYQQTPGQGLQFLFEYFSETQRNKGNFPGRFSGRQFSNSRSEMNVSTLELGDSALYLCASSLGLSFPDTGELFFGEGSRLTVL.